The 13 T cell receptor beta chains reported below all come from one sample, sequenced in a study of control samples from healthy donors and cancer patients. Data came from immunoSEQ multiplex PCR; TCRdb stores just in-frame clones and leaves some out. The data hold over 150,000 clones, with about 91% observed a single time. Sequences were obtained from blood. Receptors originate from a woman aged 40-49 years in good health.

This chain connects TRBV7-9 to TRBJ1-1; D is possibly TRBD1 (5 bases). The germline V gene has CDR1 SEHNR and CDR2 FQNEAQ (reference sequence). The CDR3 is made up of 16 amino acids. V was pared by 4 bases and J by 4 bases, with 19 bases between. Here the CDR3 reads CASSSTTGGRATEAFF. CDR3 DNA: TGTGCCAGCAGCTCCACAACGGGCGGCAGGGCCACTGAAGCTTTCTTT.

CDR3 sequence reads: CASSQEPGARNEQYF. The CDR3 nucleotides are TGCGCCAGCAGCCAAGAACCAGGGGCTAGAAACGAGCAGTACTTC. This rearrangement joins TRBV4-1 to TRBJ2-7, with D perhaps matching TRBD1 (6 bases). CDR1 is MGHRA, CDR2 YSYEKL, per germline. V lost 0 bases and J lost 5, with 14 bases in between. The CDR3 consists of 15 residues.

The chain combines TRBV5-1 with TRBJ1-3, with a tentative D call TRBD1 (5 bases). Germline V CDR1 and CDR2: SGHRS, YFSETQ. This CDR3 has 16 amino acids. Trimming pared 4 bases from V and 0 bases from J, leaving 14 bases between. CDR3 sequence: CASSGSQGNSGNTIYF. The CDR3 DNA reads as TGCGCCAGCAGCGGAAGTCAGGGTAACTCTGGAAACACCATATATTTT.

V usage is TRBV5-1 and J usage is TRBJ1-1; D is uncertain. Trimming stripped 4 bases from V and 0 bases from J, with 16 bases between. CDR3 length equals 16 residues. Germline values: CDR1 SGHRS, CDR2 YFSETQ. The DNA for the CDR3 is TGCGCCAGCAGCCCAGGTGTGGGTTTGATGAACACTGAAGCTTTCTTT. Translated, it gives CASSPGVGLMNTEAFF.

The genes are TRBV18 and TRBJ2-7; D possibly corresponds to TRBD2 (6 bases). Germline CDR1 reads KGHSH; CDR2 reads LQKENI. V gave up 4 bases and J gave up 5 bases, with 12 bases separating them. The CDR3 extends over 13 amino acids. The CDR3 is CASSQVGEDEQYF. The DNA for the CDR3 is TGTGCCAGCTCACAGGTAGGGGAGGACGAGCAGTACTTC.

The chain uses TRBV5-1 and TRBJ1-5, with D tentatively TRBD1 (6 bases). Germline lookup yields CDR1 SGHRS and CDR2 YFSETQ. The CDR3 spans 15 residues. V was cut by 3 bases and J by 2 bases, with 12 bases left in between. The CDR3 sequence: CASSWGHSGNQPQHF. CDR3 in DNA: TGCGCCAGCAGCTGGGGACACTCTGGCAATCAGCCCCAGCATTTT.

This clone was seen more than once but under ten times. This CDR3 is also generated by other DNA sequences in the sample. The chain uses TRBV18 and TRBJ2-7; D unresolved. Germline CDR1 is KGHSH and CDR2 is LQKENI. V dropped 3 bases and J dropped 0 bases, with 6 bases sitting between them. This CDR3 spans 13 amino acids. CDR3 DNA: TGTGCCAGCTCACCTCCTAGCTCCTACGAGCAGTACTTC. Translated: CASSPPSSYEQYF.

The J gene is TRBJ2-1, the V gene TRBV5-4, with a possible D match to TRBD2 (5 bases). Germline V lookup: CDR1 SGHNT, CDR2 YYREEE (reference sequence). Trimming removed 2 bases from V and 5 bases from J, with 8 bases in between. This CDR3 has 13 amino acids. DNA for the CDR3: TGTGCCAGCAGCTTAACTAGAAACAATGAGCAGTTCTTC. It codes for CASSLTRNNEQFF.

This chain joins TRBV12-3 or TRBV12-4 and TRBJ2-1; unclear D gene. Trimming removed 5 bases from V and 7 bases from J, with 9 bases in between. The CDR3 length is 12 residues. The DNA of the CDR3 is TGTGCCAGCAGTCGACTGGGGAATGAGCAGTTCTTC. Residues: CASSRLGNEQFF.

With regard to this clone: The sample carries other DNA sequences with the same CDR3. V and J are TRBV29-1 and TRBJ1-1; D remains unclear. CDR1 is SQVTM and CDR2 is ANQGSEA in the germline V gene. V lost 7 bases and J lost 1, with 4 bases in between. The CDR3 has 10 amino acids. The CDR3 protein is CSAQNTEAFF. The CDR3 nucleotides are TGCAGCGCCCAGAACACTGAAGCTTTCTTT.

As to this clone: The sample carries other DNA sequences with the same CDR3. The rearrangement links TRBV5-5 to TRBJ2-1; D is perhaps TRBD2 (6 bases). Germline V gene lookup returns CDR1 SGHKS and CDR2 YYEKEE (reference sequence). The CDR3 length is 14 residues. V was pared by 0 bases and J by 3 bases, with 7 bases between. DNA for the CDR3: TGTGCCAGCAGCTTGGGCGGGATCTACAATGAGCAGTTCTTC. Amino acids: CASSLGGIYNEQFF.

The chain combines TRBV7-2 with TRBJ2-6, with a tentative D call TRBD1 (5 bases). CDR3 length equals 15 residues. CDR1 is SGHTA, CDR2 FQGNSA, per germline. V was clipped by 1 base and J by 2 bases, with 6 bases between them. The CDR3 DNA is TGTGCCAGCAGCTTAGACAGGACTGGGGCCAACGTCCTGACTTTC. The encoded protein is CASSLDRTGANVLTF.

This chain joins TRBV2 and TRBJ2-2, with TRBD2 matching over 15 bases. CDR1 SNHLY and CDR2 FYNNEI come from the germline V gene. The CDR3 contains 14 residues. Unmatched junction bases numbered 3, after V lost 11 bases and J lost 5 bases. This CDR3 reads CAGGLAGGTGELFF. In DNA, the CDR3 is TGTGCCGGAGGACTAGCGGGGGGGACCGGGGAGCTGTTTTTT.